Listed here is a single TCR beta chain. This clonotype was seen repeatedly, ten times or more. The antigen this receptor binds is unknown. Base qualities are not recorded, but no much larger clone differs from it by a single base. Based on the germline V gene (reference sequence), the CDR1 and CDR2 sequences are SGHKS and YYEKEE. The CDR3 spans 15 residues, from the cysteine through the phenylalanine. Only the CDR3 region is kept as DNA, spanning 45 bases read in frame from base 1. Clipping removes 0 bases from V and 2 bases from J, with 4 as the unmatched junction base count. For the unsorted PBMC libraries, 2 million PBMCs were stored in RNAlater at -80 degrees C until RNA extraction and were used to generate the libraries. Peripheral blood was subjected to Ficoll-Hypaque density gradient centrifugation to isolate PBMCs, which were then cryopreserved in liquid nitrogen. cDNA was synthesized by template-switch 5'RACE using a primer with a 10-nucleotide random unique molecular identifier that tagged each TCR transcript. Each sequencing run produced over 190 million TCR-beta sequences covering 15-18 subjects. The RNeasy kit was used for extraction of total RNA. Using the KAPA Real-time Library Amplification kit, TCR-beta VDJ regions were amplified with primers for the TCR constant region and the 5'RACE anchor. A first PCR added sample indexes and Illumina adaptors, after which a second PCR increased the library yield. After purification with Ampure beads, the TCR product of roughly 650 bp was size-selected on a 2% E-gel SizeSelection system. Before pooling, libraries had their quality checked on a Bioanalyzer, their concentration measured with Qubit, and their quantity determined with the Kapa Library Quantification kit. Paired-end 2 x 150 bp sequencing of the libraries was performed on an Illumina HiSeq 2500. To increase sequence diversity, roughly 24-30% phiX was spiked into each library pool. The authors' pipeline ran thus. Quality-filtered reads were processed with the UMI-based MiGEC pipeline, and over 90% of raw TCR sequences were removed by the MiGEC pipeline during error correction. VDJ genes were aligned to IMGT germline references, and clonotypes were defined by unique CDR3 amino acid sequence plus V-J genes. Clonal expansion, Shannon diversity and CDR3 relatedness were evaluated with VDJtools (CalcPairwiseDistances, ClusterSamples), while phylogenetic trees were built in CLCbio workbench. A clone was classed as expanded if it had 8 or more unique UMIs, a cutoff based on coefficient-of-variation modelling across technical triplicates. Using fastp trimming at Q25 and MiXCR clonotype assembly, TCRdb reanalyzed the public sequencing data and kept in-frame beta chains. Identical CDR3 protein sequences are pooled into one entry, listed with their most common genes and DNA. The V and J calls reflect TCRdb's pipeline rather than the authors' work. The sample table holds some 46,000 distinct CDR3 sequences, of which about a tenth were seen once. Clones ranked in the top ten supply 5.3% of the sample.

This sample was included in a study of neurological immune-mediated disorders (dated by TCRdb to 2018 to 2020). Regarding the study in general: The study compared peripheral blood TCR-beta repertoires of HTLV-I-associated myelopathy (HAM/TSP) patients, multiple sclerosis patients and healthy controls using UMI-based sequencing. Of the approximately 70 subjects in the cohort, about 14 were HAM/TSP patients, approximately 35 were multiple sclerosis patients, and some 20 were healthy controls. Alongside PBMC samples, the set of 106 TCR-beta libraries contained longitudinal samples, technical triplicates, and paired CD4+ and CD8+ T-cell subsets that had been sorted. Points the paper makes about the study in general: Across subjects, expanded clones never shared an identical CDR3 amino acid sequence, which suggests that the TCR-beta repertoires in every group were private. TCR clonal expansion was highest in HAM/TSP patients and lowest in MS patients, with MS patients falling below even healthy controls.

The V and J genes are TRBV5-5 and TRBJ1-2, with 7 bases matching TRBD1. The sequence derives from a man between 65 and 80 years old with HTLV-1-associated myelopathy (HAM/TSP). Sequences were obtained from PBMCs. The nucleotide sequence is TGTGCCAGCAGCTTGGAGGGGGCGGTAAACTATGGCTACACCTTC. Translated, this gives CASSLEGAVNYGYTF.